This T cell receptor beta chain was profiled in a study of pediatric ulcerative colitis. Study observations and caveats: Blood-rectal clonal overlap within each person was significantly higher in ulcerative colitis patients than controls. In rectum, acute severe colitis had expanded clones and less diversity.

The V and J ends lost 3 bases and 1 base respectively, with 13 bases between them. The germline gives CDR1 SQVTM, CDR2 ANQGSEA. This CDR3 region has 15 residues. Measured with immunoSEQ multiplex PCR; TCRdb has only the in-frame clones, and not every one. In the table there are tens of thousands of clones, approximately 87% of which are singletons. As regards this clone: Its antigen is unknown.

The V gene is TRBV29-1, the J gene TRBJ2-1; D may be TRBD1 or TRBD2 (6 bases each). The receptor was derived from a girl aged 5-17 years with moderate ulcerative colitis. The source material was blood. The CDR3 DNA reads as TGCAGCGTTGACGGGGGCCTCCGGTCCTACAATGAGCAGTTCTTC. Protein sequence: CSVDGGLRSYNEQFF.